These 17 T cell receptor beta chains share one sample of origin, sequenced in a study of shared clonotypes between healthy human individuals (dated by TCRdb to between 2020 and 2021). Library preparation employed the immunoSEQ multiplex PCR assay. TCRdb obtained this table from immuneACCESS and retained in-frame rearrangements with V and J assigned. These tables miss some clones; where compared with another copy, unresolved V genes account for less than half of the shortfall, and the remainder is unexplained. The sample includes around 720,000 clones, with roughly 73% observed a single time. The top ten clonotypes cover 1.5% to 2% of the sample. The sequenced sample was memory CD4+ T cells sorted from blood. The meaning of the sample's cell subset or site label: CD45RA-negative fraction. The receptors here all came from a woman in her twenties or thirties in good health.

This clone was counted a few times. The rearrangement uses TRBV28 and TRBJ1-2, with unresolved D. Looked up from germline, CDR1 is MDHEN and CDR2 is SYDVKM. With 4 bases removed from V and 4 bases from J, the gap between germline ends came to 10 bases. This CDR3 contains 13 residues. The CDR3 nucleotides are TGTGCCAGCAGTTCCACAGCTATCTATGGCTACACCTTC. Protein sequence: CASSSTAIYGYTF.

The V gene is TRBV18, the J gene TRBJ2-3; D call uncertain. V was cut by 5 bases and J by 2 bases, with 11 bases left in between. The CDR3 is made up of 14 amino acids. CDR1 is KGHSH and CDR2 is LQKENI in the germline V gene. DNA of the CDR3: TGTGCCAGCTCAGCGCTACCGACCACAGATACGCAGTATTTT. It translates to CASSALPTTDTQYF.

In its sample, this clone was seen many times. V gene TRBV5-1 combines with J gene TRBJ1-5; D is unclear. The V and J ends lost 5 bases and 5 bases respectively, with 11 bases between them. The V gene's germline CDR1 is SGHRS and CDR2 YFSETQ. The CDR3 extends over 13 amino acids. DNA of the CDR3: TGCGCCAGCAGGGAACATTTTGATCAGCCCCAGCATTTT. It translates to CASREHFDQPQHF.

The chain links TRBV19 to TRBJ2-5; 7 bases align to TRBD2. Germline V gives CDR1 LNHDA, CDR2 SQIVND (reference sequence). The CDR3 totals 15 residues. V shed 5 bases and J 1 base; nucleotides not matched to a gene: 7. CDR3 residues: CASSALGLVQETQYF. DNA for the CDR3: TGTGCCAGTAGTGCACTCGGACTAGTCCAAGAGACCCAGTACTTC.

The chain has TRBV28 and TRBJ2-1, with D possibly matching TRBD2 (5 bases). The CDR3 consists of 15 residues. From germline, CDR1 is MDHEN and CDR2 SYDVKM. V lost 5 bases to trimming and J lost 2 bases, with 13 bases between them. CDR3 nucleotides: TGTGCCAGCAGTAATTCCGGGATTGCCTACAATGAGCAGTTCTTC. This gives the protein CASSNSGIAYNEQFF.

This clone occurred once. The chain joins TRBV7-6 to TRBJ2-7; a possible D gene is TRBD2 (6 bases). V was trimmed by 1 base and J by 1 base, leaving 11 bases between them. This CDR3 is built from 15 residues. Germline assignment: CDR1 SGHVS and CDR2 FNYEAQ. The CDR3 protein is CASSLGGERSYEQYF. The CDR3 DNA sequence: TGTGCCAGCAGCTTAGGGGGGGAACGTTCCTACGAGCAGTACTTC.

This chain connects TRBV10-3 to TRBJ1-2; 7 positions match TRBD1. The CDR3 sequence is 13 residues long. After removal of 7 bases from V and 6 bases from J, the junction contained 8 bases not matched to a gene. Germline values: CDR1 ENHRY, CDR2 SYGVKD. CDR3 nucleotides: TGTGCCATCACGATGGACAGGAAGAATGGCTACACCTTC. It specifies CAITMDRKNGYTF.

This clone was picked up many times. The chain combines TRBV5-1 with TRBJ2-1; weak D call: TRBD2 (5 bases). This CDR3 comprises 14 residues. Germline assignment: CDR1 SGHRS and CDR2 YFSETQ. The V gene lost 2 bases and the J gene lost 8 bases, with 14 bases spanning the gap. CDR3 protein: CASSLTSSFDEQFF. The DNA for the CDR3 is TGCGCCAGCAGCTTAACTAGTAGCTTCGATGAGCAGTTCTTC.

The rearrangement uses TRBV11-2 and TRBJ2-2; a weak D match, TRBD1 (5 bases). V was trimmed by 4 bases and J by 6 bases, leaving 12 bases between them. This CDR3 spans 14 amino acids. Germline V gives CDR1 SGHAT, CDR2 FQNNGV. Here the CDR3 reads CASSYPRQSGELFF. The DNA of the CDR3 is TGTGCCAGCAGCTACCCGAGACAGTCCGGGGAGCTGTTTTTT.

The genes are TRBV4-2 and TRBJ2-7; the match to TRBD2 covers 14 bases. The V segment lost 0 bases and the J segment 3 bases; nucleotides outside the gene matches: 4. The CDR3 is made up of 17 amino acids. Per the germline V gene, CDR1 is LGHNA and CDR2 is YNFKEQ. Here the CDR3 reads CASSQDHGTSGSYEQYF. The CDR3 DNA reads as TGTGCCAGCAGCCAAGATCACGGGACTAGCGGGAGCTACGAGCAGTACTTC.

This clone was observed a few times. The V and J genes are TRBV28 and TRBJ1-2; 8 bases agree with TRBD1. The V segment lost 3 bases and the J segment 7 bases; nucleotides outside the gene matches: 7. The CDR3 is 14 amino acids. Looked up from germline, CDR1 is MDHEN and CDR2 is SYDVKM. This chain's CDR3 is CASSLGQTGVGYTF. In DNA form, the CDR3 reads TGTGCCAGCAGTTTGGGGCAGACAGGGGTTGGCTACACCTTC.

This chain connects TRBV28 to TRBJ1-2; D perhaps matches TRBD1 (6 bases). Germline V lookup: CDR1 MDHEN, CDR2 SYDVKM. Between the trimmed V and J ends, which lost 8 bases and 2 bases, there was a span of 18 bases. CDR3 length equals 15 residues. CDR3: CASHEQGGWNYGYTF. The CDR3 nucleotides read TGTGCCAGCCACGAACAGGGTGGATGGAACTATGGCTACACCTTC.

The J gene is TRBJ2-2, the V gene TRBV5-1, with TRBD1 matching 9 bases. The V gene end was trimmed by 3 bases and the J gene end by 6 bases; junction bases not matched to a gene: 6. The CDR3 spans 15 residues. Looked up from germline, CDR1 is SGHRS and CDR2 is YFSETQ. CDR3 amino acids: CASSSGTGLSGELFF. The DNA for the CDR3 is TGCGCCAGCAGCTCCGGGACAGGGTTGTCCGGGGAGCTGTTTTTT.

The V and J genes are TRBV2 and TRBJ2-7; TRBD2 agrees at 14 bases. J gave up 3 bases and V 4 bases, and 2 bases lay outside the gene matches. Per the germline V gene, CDR1 is SNHLY and CDR2 is FYNNEI. The CDR3 consists of 15 residues. The CDR3 protein is CASSGGLAGVYEQYF. In DNA, the CDR3 is TGTGCCAGCAGTGGGGGACTAGCGGGAGTCTACGAGCAGTACTTC.

The chain carries TRBV11-3 and TRBJ2-2; possible D gene TRBD1, 5 bases. Deletions cut 2 bases from V and 1 base from J, with 14 bases between. This CDR3 region has 17 residues. CDR1 is SGHNT, CDR2 YENEEA, per germline. The CDR3 DNA sequence: TGTGCCAGCAGCTTATCTAGTGGAAGGGGGAACACCGGGGAGCTGTTTTTT. It translates to CASSLSSGRGNTGELFF.

V gene TRBV7-2 combines with J gene TRBJ2-1, with 12 bases fitting TRBD1. Germline V gene sequence: CDR1 SGHTA, CDR2 FQGNSA. V dropped 4 bases and J dropped 8; count of bases not matched to a gene: 6. CDR3 length: 15 amino acids. The CDR3 DNA is TGTGCCAGCAGCTCAACCGGGACAGGGGGCTATGAGCAGTTCTTC. Its protein product is CASSSTGTGGYEQFF.

This clone showed up many times. The CDR3 loop reads CASSLVGGRAISYNEQFF. CDR3 DNA: TGCGCCAGCAGCTTGGTAGGCGGGAGGGCTATCTCCTACAATGAGCAGTTCTTC. V usage is TRBV4-1 and J usage is TRBJ2-1; 9 bases are shared with TRBD2. J lost 0 bases, V lost 5 bases, and 11 bases had no gene match. CDR3 length: 18 amino acids. Germline CDR1 reads MGHRA; CDR2 reads YSYEKL.